In its sample, the clone carrying this T cell receptor beta chain was seen a few times. Germline CDR1 is SEHNR and CDR2 is FQNEAQ (reference sequence). Between the trimmed V and J ends, which lost 0 bases and 2 bases, there was a span of 4 bases. CDR3 length: 13 amino acids. Molecular barcoded adaptors covering alpha/delta and beta/gamma chains were used on approximately 400 ng RNA. TCRdb used MiXCR to reprocess the reads, holding one entry per CDR3 protein. Among tens of thousands of distinct CDR3 sequences listed, nearly 20% were seen once. This sample is drawn from a study of read filtering for tumor transcriptome and immune sequencing.

The sequenced sample consisted of a population of CD138-negative cells sorted from bone marrow. This chain links TRBV7-9 with TRBJ1-2; no definite D call. The receptor was derived from a donor aged 40 or older with multiple myeloma. The CDR3 bases are TGTGCCAGCAGCTTAGCTGAGAACTATGGCTACACCTTC. Translating it yields CASSLAENYGYTF.